A single sample is the source of the 15 T cell receptor beta chains below, sequenced in a study of blood T cells in healthy people across ages. Using a J-beta primer mix together with a sample-barcoded 5' primer, a second PCR was run for about 7 to 12 cycles. TCRdb recomputed calls from the 5' RACE reads with MiXCR, one row per CDR3 protein. This sample yields about 700,000 distinct CDR3 sequences, of which 32% are seen a single time; roughly 15% belongs to the top ten. Sample: blood. The receptors come from a woman aged 80 or over in good health.

The rearrangement links TRBV20-1 to TRBJ2-7; D unclear. The J call may be in error: the DNA end matches TRBJ2-5 better. The CDR3 length is 10 residues. Germline CDR1 and CDR2: DFQATT and SNEGSKA (reference sequence). CDR3 in amino acids: CSASSPTQYF. CDR3 DNA sequence: TGCAGTGCTAGTAGTCCGACCCAGTACTTC.

This clonotype was found many times. The J gene is TRBJ2-6, the V gene TRBV20-1; D is possibly TRBD2 (6 bases). V lost 6 bases to trimming and J lost 2 bases, with 26 bases between them. CDR1 is DFQATT, CDR2 SNEGSKA, per germline (reference sequence). The CDR3 consists of 19 residues. This chain's CDR3 is CSATPGLETVNAGANVLTF. The CDR3 DNA reads TGCAGTGCCACCCCGGGACTCGAAACGGTGAATGCTGGGGCCAACGTCCTGACTTTC.

The rearrangement links TRBV6-1 to TRBJ1-1; 7 bases are a match to TRBD1. The V gene end was trimmed by 2 bases and the J gene end by 4 bases; junction bases not matched to a gene: 4. Germline V gives CDR1 MNHNS, CDR2 SASEGT. The CDR3 covers 14 residues. CDR3 residues: CASSETGVGTEAFF. For the CDR3, the DNA is TGTGCCAGCAGTGAAACAGGGGTGGGCACTGAAGCTTTCTTT.

This clonotype was detected a few times. A read error is possible here, since a much larger clone lies one base away. The chain employs TRBV4-2 and TRBJ2-1; the match to TRBD1 covers 8 bases. V was clipped by 4 bases and J by 10 bases; unmatched bases: 12. This CDR3 comprises 15 residues. In germline, CDR1 is LGHNA, CDR2 YNFKEQ. The CDR3 coding sequence is TGTGCCAGCAGCCCTGACAGGGGATGGTCCTACGAGCAGTTCTTC. Protein product: CASSPDRGWSYEQFF.

The chain has TRBV7-9 and TRBJ1-3, with D uncertain. The germline V and J ends were trimmed by 3 bases and 2 bases, with 8 bases remaining between them. Per the germline V gene, CDR1 is SEHNR and CDR2 is FQNEAQ (reference sequence). The CDR3 covers 14 residues. The CDR3 region is CASSLPGPGNTIYF. The CDR3 DNA follows: TGTGCCAGCAGCTTGCCCGGGCCTGGAAACACCATATATTTT. The full variable domain, in which reference TRBV7-9 and TRBJ1-3 provide the parts outside the CDR3, is DTGVSQNPRHKITKRGQNVTFRCDPISEHNRLYWYRQTLGQGPEFLTYFQNEAQLEKSRLLSDRFSAERPKGSFSTLEIQRTEQGDSAMYLCASSLPGPGNTIYFGEGSWLTVV.

This clonotype was detected ten times or more. V and J are TRBV12-5 and TRBJ2-7; 8 bases line up with TRBD1. The CDR3 has 17 amino acids. Germline assignment: CDR1 LGHNT and CDR2 FRNRAP. Unmatched junction bases numbered 7, after V lost 0 bases and J lost 0 bases. The CDR3 protein is CASGLVSGTGSSYEQYF. The CDR3 region has the DNA TGTGCTAGTGGTTTGGTGTCCGGGACAGGTTCCTCCTACGAGCAGTACTTC.

The table lists this clonotype with many counts. The gene calls are TRBV29-1 and TRBJ1-2; maybe TRBD1 (6 bases). The CDR3 is made up of 13 amino acids. Looked up from germline, CDR1 is SQVTM and CDR2 is ANQGSEA. The V end was cut by 6 bases, the J end by 2 bases, with 13 bases between. CDR3 in amino acids: CSVRQELNYGYTF. CDR3 DNA sequence: TGCAGCGTAAGACAGGAGCTAAACTATGGCTACACCTTC. Based on the CDR3 plus reference TRBV29-1 and TRBJ1-2, the full variable domain is SAVISQKPSRDICQRGTSLTIQCQVDSQVTMMFWYRQQPGQSLTLIATANQGSEATYESGFVIDKFPISRPNLTFSTLTVSNMSPEDSSIYLCSVRQELNYGYTFGSGTRLTVV.

The chain recombines TRBV9 with TRBJ1-3; possible D gene TRBD1, 5 bases. The CDR3 is 15 residues long. Germline CDR1 and CDR2: SGDLS and YYNGEE. V shed 0 bases and J shed 4 bases, with 11 bases lying between them. Here the CDR3 DNA reads TGTGCCAGCAGCGTAGAAGGGGACCACGGAAACACCATATATTTT. Translating it yields CASSVEGDHGNTIYF.

The gene calls are TRBV20-1 and TRBJ2-1; maybe TRBD2 (5 bases). Trimming removed 1 base from V and 5 bases from J, with 12 bases in between. Germline V lookup: CDR1 DFQATT, CDR2 SNEGSKA (reference sequence). The CDR3 has 14 amino acids. CDR3 sequence (DNA): TGCAGTGCTAGAGGGACGGGTAGCGACAATGAGCAGTTCTTC. It is translated as CSARGTGSDNEQFF.

This clonotype was counted only a few times. CDR3 residues: CASSLRPTSGRGDTQYF. CDR3 nucleotides: TGTGCCAGCAGTTTAAGGCCCACTAGCGGGAGAGGAGATACGCAGTATTTT. The rearrangement joins TRBV12-3 or TRBV12-4 to TRBJ2-3; TRBD2 agrees at 11 bases. V shed 2 bases, J shed 5 bases, and the junction held 9 bases outside the gene matches. There are 17 residues in the CDR3.

A note on this clonotype: This clone may be a read error of a much larger clone one base away. The V gene is TRBV20-1, the J gene TRBJ1-5; possible D gene TRBD1, 5 bases. This CDR3 is built from 13 residues. The germline gives CDR1 DFQATT, CDR2 SNEGSKA (reference sequence). This CDR3 is CSALFDSNQPRHF. The CDR3 DNA follows: TGCAGTGCTCTATTCGACAGCAATCAGCCCCGGCATTTT.

This clonotype was seen only a few times. This chain uses TRBV7-3 with TRBJ1-1; D is undetermined. This CDR3 spans 13 amino acids. CDR1 and CDR2 from the germline V gene are SGHTA and FQGTGA. V shed 1 base and J shed 7 bases, with 10 bases lying between them. The CDR3 region is CASSLISGNEAFF. For the CDR3, the DNA is TGTGCCAGCAGCTTAATATCGGGGAATGAAGCTTTCTTT.

Comments on this clonotype: A much larger clone sits a single nucleotide away, making a read error possible. The chain combines TRBV9 with TRBJ1-1, with 7 nucleotides matching TRBD1. The CDR3 is made up of 16 amino acids. Per germline, CDR1 SGDLS and CDR2 YYNGEE. The trim removed 0 bases at V and 3 bases at J, leaving 8 bases unmatched. CDR3 protein: CASSVGERGQDTEAFF. In nucleotides, the CDR3 is TGTGCCAGCAGCGTAGGGGAGAGGGGGCAGGACACTGAAGCTTTCTTT.

Ten or more counts support this clonotype. This chain uses TRBV5-1 with TRBJ1-2; D gene uncertain. The V and J ends lost 4 bases and 3 bases respectively, with 10 bases between them. The V gene's germline CDR1 is SGHRS and CDR2 YFSETQ. The CDR3 sequence is 13 residues long. The DNA for the CDR3 is TGCGCCAGCAGCCCAACAAGCGACTATGGCTACACCTTC. The encoded protein is CASSPTSDYGYTF.

There are many counts of this clonotype. The genes are TRBV12-3 or TRBV12-4 and TRBJ2-1; tentative D call: TRBD1 (6 bases). Trimming shortened V by 5 bases and J by 15 bases, and 17 bases separated the two germline ends. This CDR3 has 12 residues. In nucleotides, the CDR3 is TGTGCCAGCAGTGATACAGGGCCGAGGCGGTTCTTC. Translation: CASSDTGPRRFF.